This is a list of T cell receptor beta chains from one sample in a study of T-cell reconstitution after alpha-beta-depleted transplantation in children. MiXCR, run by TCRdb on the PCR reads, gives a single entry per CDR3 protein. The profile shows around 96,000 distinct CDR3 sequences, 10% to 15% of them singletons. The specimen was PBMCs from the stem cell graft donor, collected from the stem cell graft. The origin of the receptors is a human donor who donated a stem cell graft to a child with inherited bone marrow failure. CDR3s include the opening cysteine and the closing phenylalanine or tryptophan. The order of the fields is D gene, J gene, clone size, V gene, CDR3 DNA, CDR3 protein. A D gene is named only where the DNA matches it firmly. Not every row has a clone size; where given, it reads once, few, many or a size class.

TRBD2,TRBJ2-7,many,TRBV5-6,TGTGCCAGCAGCTTGATTGATCGGGAGGGCGAGCAGTACTTC,CASSLIDREGEQYF
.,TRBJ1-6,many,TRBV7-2,TGTGCCAGCAGCTTGTCGGGTGAATCACCCCTCCACTTT,CASSLSGESPLHF
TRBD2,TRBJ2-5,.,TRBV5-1,TGCGCCAGCAGCCCCGGACTAGCGGGAGAACAAGAGACCCAGTACTTC,CASSPGLAGEQETQYF
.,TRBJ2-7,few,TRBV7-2,TGTGCCAGCAGCACCCTATACGAGCAGTACTTC,CASSTLYEQYF
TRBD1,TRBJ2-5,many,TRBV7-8,TGTGCCAGCAGCTACGACAGGGGCCAAGAGACCCAGTACTTC,CASSYDRGQETQYF
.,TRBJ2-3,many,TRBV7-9,TGTGCCAGCAGCCCGGGACTGCCCATGGTGGATACGCAGTATTTT,CASSPGLPMVDTQYF
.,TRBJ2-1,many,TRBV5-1,TGCGCCAGCAGCTGGGGCCACTACAATGAGCAGTTCTTC,CASSWGHYNEQFF
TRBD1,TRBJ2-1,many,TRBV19,TGTGCCAGTAGTATATTCGGACAGGGGGCAGGTGAGCAGTTCTTC,CASSIFGQGAGEQFF
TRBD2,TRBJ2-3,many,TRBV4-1,TGCGCCAGCAGCCCTCTTTTTGGCGGGAGGGCCAAAGATACGCAGTATTTT,CASSPLFGGRAKDTQYF
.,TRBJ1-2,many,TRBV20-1,TGCAGTGCCCCCGGGACGGGGAACTATGGCTACACCTTC,CSAPGTGNYGYTF
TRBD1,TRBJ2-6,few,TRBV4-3,TGCGCCAGCAGCCAAGAAGTGACAGGGAGATACACTGGGGCCAACGTCCTGACTTTC,CASSQEVTGRYTGANVLTF
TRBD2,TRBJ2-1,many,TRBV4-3,TGCGCCAGCAGCCTGACTAGCGGGGGTTGGGATGAGCAGTTCTTC,CASSLTSGGWDEQFF
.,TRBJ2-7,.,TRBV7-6,TGTGCCAGCAGCTTAGTGGGGTTGAGCGAGCAGTACTTC,CASSLVGLSEQYF
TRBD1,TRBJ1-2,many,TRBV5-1,TGCGCCAGCAGCTTTCCGGGACAGGGGGCGGATGGCTACACCTTC,CASSFPGQGADGYTF
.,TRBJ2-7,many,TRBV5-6,TGTGCCAGCAGCTTGGGACCCCCGCTAGCGGACAGCTCCTACGAGCAGTACTTC,CASSLGPPLADSSYEQYF
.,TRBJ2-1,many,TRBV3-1,TGTGCCAGCAGCCATTTGGGTGGCGACGGTGAGCAGTTCTTC,CASSHLGGDGEQFF
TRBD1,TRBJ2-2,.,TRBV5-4,TGTGCCAGCAGCTTGGCCGGAGGACAGGGCACACCCGGGGAGCTGTTTTTT,CASSLAGGQGTPGELFF
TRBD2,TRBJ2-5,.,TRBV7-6,TGTGCCAGCAGAGGGACTAGTACAAGAGGACCCCAGTACTTC,CASRGTSTRGPQYF
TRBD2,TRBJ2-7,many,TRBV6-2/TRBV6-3,TGTGCCAGCAGTACATCTAGCGGGAGGTTTTGGTCCTACGAGCAGTACTTC,CASSTSSGRFWSYEQYF
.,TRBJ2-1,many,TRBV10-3,TGTGCCATCAGTGAGTTGGGGGAGGATGAGCAGTTCTTC,CAISELGEDEQFF
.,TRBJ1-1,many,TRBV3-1,TGTGCCAGCAGCCAAGACGGCGGAGAAGCTTTCTTT,CASSQDGGEAFF
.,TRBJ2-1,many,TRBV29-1,TGCAGCGTGGCCGGGTCTCCTGGCTCCTACAATGAGCAGTTCTTC,CSVAGSPGSYNEQFF
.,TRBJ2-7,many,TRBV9,TGTGCCAGCAGCCCCTGGGGGAAAACCTACGAGCAGTACTTC,CASSPWGKTYEQYF
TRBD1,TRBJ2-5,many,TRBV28,TGTGCCAGCAACGGACAGGTAGAGACCCAGTACTTC,CASNGQVETQYF
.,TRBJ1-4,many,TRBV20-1,TGCAGTGCTAGAGACGGGCCCGACAATGACGAAAAACTGTTTTTT,CSARDGPDNDEKLFF
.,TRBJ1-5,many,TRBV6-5,TGTGCCAGCAGTCCGAAGGGGAGTCAGCCCCAGCATTTT,CASSPKGSQPQHF
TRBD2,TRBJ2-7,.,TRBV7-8,TGTGCCAGCAGCTTGAACAGCGGGGCCTACGAGCAGTACTTC,CASSLNSGAYEQYF
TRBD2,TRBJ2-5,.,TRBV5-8,TGTGCCAGCAGCCCAGGACTAGCGGGGGGACTACAAGAGACCCAGTACTTC,CASSPGLAGGLQETQYF
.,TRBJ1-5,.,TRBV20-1,TGCAGTGCTAGAGGTGGGATCGGCAATCAGCCCCAGCATTTT,CSARGGIGNQPQHF
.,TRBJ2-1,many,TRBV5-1,TGCGCCAGCAGCTCATCTACTAGCTCCTACGGGTTGTTCTTC,CASSSSTSSYGLFF
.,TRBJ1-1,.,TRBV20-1,TGCAGTGCTAGCCGGCGGAACACTGAAGCTTTCTTT,CSASRRNTEAFF
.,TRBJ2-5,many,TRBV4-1,TGCGCCAGCAGCCAAGGGCCCATGGAGACCCAGTACTTC,CASSQGPMETQYF
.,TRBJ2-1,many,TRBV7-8,TGTGCCAGCAGCTTTTTAGCGAGATACAATGAGCAGTTCTTC,CASSFLARYNEQFF
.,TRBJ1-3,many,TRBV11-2,TGTGCCAGCAGCTTGGGAGTTGCTGGAAACACCATATATTTT,CASSLGVAGNTIYF
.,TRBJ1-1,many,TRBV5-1,TGCGCCAGCAGCCTCTACGACCAGAACACTGAAGCTTTCTTT,CASSLYDQNTEAFF
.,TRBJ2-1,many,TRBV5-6,TGTGCCAGCAGCGCCTCTAATGAGCAGTTCTTC,CASSASNEQFF
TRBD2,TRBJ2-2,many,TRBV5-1,TGCGCCAGCAGCTTGGCTACTAGCGGGACGGCCACCGGGGAGCTGTTTTTT,CASSLATSGTATGELFF
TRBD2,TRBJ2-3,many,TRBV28,TGTGCCAGCAGTTGGTGGGCGGGAGGTACAGATACGCAGTATTTT,CASSWWAGGTDTQYF
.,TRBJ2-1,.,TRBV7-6,TGTGCCAGCAGCTTAAGGCTAAATGAGCAGTTCTTC,CASSLRLNEQFF
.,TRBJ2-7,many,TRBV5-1,TGCGCCAGCAGCTTGGAGAGTGGGTACAGCTCCTACGAGCAGTACTTC,CASSLESGYSSYEQYF
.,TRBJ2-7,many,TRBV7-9,TGTGCCAGCAGCTTTGACATTTCCTACGAGCAGTACTTC,CASSFDISYEQYF
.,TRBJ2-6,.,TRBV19,TGTGCCAGTAGTATCCTGACTAGTCCTGGGGCCAACGTCCTGACTTTC,CASSILTSPGANVLTF
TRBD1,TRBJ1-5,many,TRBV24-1,TGTGCCACCAGTGATCTGACAGGGGATCAGCCCCAGCATTTT,CATSDLTGDQPQHF